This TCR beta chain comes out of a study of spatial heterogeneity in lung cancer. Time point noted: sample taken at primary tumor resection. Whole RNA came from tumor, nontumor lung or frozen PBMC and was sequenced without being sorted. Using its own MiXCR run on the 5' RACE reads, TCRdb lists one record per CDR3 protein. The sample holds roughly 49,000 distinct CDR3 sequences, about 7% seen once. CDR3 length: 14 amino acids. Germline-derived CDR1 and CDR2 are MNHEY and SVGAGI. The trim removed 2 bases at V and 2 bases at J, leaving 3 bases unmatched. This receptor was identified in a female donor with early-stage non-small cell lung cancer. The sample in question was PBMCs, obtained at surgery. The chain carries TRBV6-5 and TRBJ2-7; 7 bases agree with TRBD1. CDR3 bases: TGTGCCAGCAGTTACCAAGACAGGGCCTACGAGCAGTACTTC. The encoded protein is CASSYQDRAYEQYF.